The T cell receptor beta chain described here comes from a study of T cell responses to AZD1222 COVID-19 vaccine. General study findings and limits: Spike-specific TCR breadth and depth grew following two AZD1222 doses. Per reports, nearly half of all spike-specific TCRs target regions that are unmutated in variants. Along spike, vaccine-associated CD4 TCRs were found throughout, with dominance at 160-218 and 743-854.

The CDR3 covers 16 residues. Germline-derived CDR1 and CDR2 are LGHDT and YNNKEL (reference sequence). The V and J ends lost 4 bases and 4 bases respectively, with 19 bases between them. Some clones are missing from TCRdb's copy, which holds only in-frame ones; the method was immunoSEQ multiplex PCR. This sample carries around 100,000 clones, about 86% of them seen once, and the ten largest clones take more than 15%. As concerns this clone: Its target is not known.

The starting material was peripheral blood, obtained on day 0 of AZD1222 vaccination. V is TRBV3-1 (or the pseudogene TRBV3-2) and J is TRBJ1-2; perhaps TRBD1 as D (6 bases). This receptor was identified in an adult in good health. CDR3 sequence reads: CASSRIGTNFSYGYTF. The CDR3 DNA is TGTGCCAGCAGCCGCATAGGGACAAACTTTAGCTATGGCTACACCTTC.